Here is one T cell receptor beta chain with its context. As yet, its antigen is unknown. These data come from a study of identical twins. Study results and caveats: Findings came from cross-sectional statistics, without long-term follow-up of donors.

MiXCR was run by TCRdb on the 5' RACE reads, yielding one entry per CDR3 protein. The sample yields 400,000 to 550,000 distinct CDR3 sequences, about 20% seen once. Per the germline V gene, CDR1 is SGHTA and CDR2 is FQGTGA. V lost 0 bases and J lost 1, with 11 bases in between. The CDR3 covers 16 residues. The sample also formed part of further work on T cells expressing NK-cell markers. From that report: Eight donors were sequenced, of whom seven were HCMV-seropositive, while the remaining one was HCMV-seronegative. For four donors, these clonotypes were likewise the leading ones in the CD3+CD56-NKG2C+ fraction.

The TCR originated in a woman in her late teens or twenties in good health. The V call is TRBV7-3, the J call TRBJ2-3; D may be TRBD1 or TRBD2 (5 bases each). The sample taken for sequencing was CD4+ T cells sorted from blood. The CDR3 DNA sequence: TGTGCCAGCAGCTTAACGTTGAGGGGAGGCACAGATACGCAGTATTTT. This gives the protein CASSLTLRGGTDTQYF. Based on the CDR3 plus reference TRBV7-3 and TRBJ2-3, the full variable domain is GAGVSQTPSNKVTEKGKYVELRCDPISGHTALYWYRQSLGQGPEFLIYFQGTGAADDSGLPNDRFFAVRPEGSVSTLKIQRTERGDSAVYLCASSLTLRGGTDTQYFGPGTRLTVL.